The 2 T cell receptor beta chains below were found in one sample sequenced in a study of shared clonotypes between healthy human individuals. Sequencing was performed with immunoSEQ multiplex PCR; in TCRdb, only in-frame clones are kept and a portion is missing. Of some 490,000 clones in the sample, roughly 80% were seen once. Material: PBMCs. All receptors come from a woman aged 40 to 50 in good health. Some clones in this sample may be carry-over from other donors' samples.

This sequence joins TRBV27 and TRBJ2-1; 8 nucleotides align to TRBD2. V was pared by 5 bases and J by 8 bases, with 14 bases of the junction left unmatched. The CDR3 spans 16 residues. Germline V lookup: CDR1 MNHEY, CDR2 SMNVEV (reference sequence). CDR3 amino acids: CASSGLAGNQMDEQFF. Written as DNA, the CDR3 is TGTGCCAGCAGTGGATTAGCGGGAAACCAGATGGATGAGCAGTTCTTC.

The chain employs TRBV6-1 and TRBJ2-5; perhaps TRBD2 as D (6 bases). This CDR3 has 14 amino acids. Germline CDR1 is MNHNS and CDR2 is SASEGT. With 0 bases removed from V and 1 base from J, the gap between germline ends came to 6 bases. Here the CDR3 DNA reads TGTGCCAGCAGTGAAGCCGGGGGCCAAGAGACCCAGTACTTC. Translation gives CASSEAGGQETQYF.